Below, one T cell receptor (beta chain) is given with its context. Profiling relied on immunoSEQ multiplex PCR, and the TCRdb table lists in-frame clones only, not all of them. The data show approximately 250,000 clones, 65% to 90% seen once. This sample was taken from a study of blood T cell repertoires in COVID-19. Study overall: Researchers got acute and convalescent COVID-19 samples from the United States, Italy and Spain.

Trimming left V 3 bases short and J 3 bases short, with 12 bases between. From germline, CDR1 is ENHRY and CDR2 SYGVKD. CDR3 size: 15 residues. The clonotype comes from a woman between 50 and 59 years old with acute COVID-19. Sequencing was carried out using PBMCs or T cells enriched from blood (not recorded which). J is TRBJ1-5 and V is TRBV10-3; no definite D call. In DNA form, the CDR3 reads TGTGCCATCAGTGAAGGTGGGAGTTCCAATCAGCCCCAGCATTTT. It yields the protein CAISEGGSSNQPQHF.